Detailed here is one T cell receptor (beta chain). The antigen remains unidentified. The data derive from a study of post-analysis software for immune sequencing data. Study context: Multiple sclerosis in the patients followed relapsing-remitting, secondary progressive and progressive-relapsing courses. Study outcomes and limitations: A few TRBV segments occurring more often in patients than controls included TRBV5-6, TRBV5-1 and TRBV20-1. Significantly lower normalized Chao1 diversity was seen in multiple sclerosis patients than in controls.

Unique molecular identifiers featured in each of the TCR beta cDNA libraries. MiXCR, applied by TCRdb to the PCR reads, yields one record per CDR3 protein. The sample includes about 770,000 distinct CDR3 sequences, 35% to 55% of them seen just once. Trimming took off 2 bases at V and 9 bases at J, with 12 bases between the two ends. The CDR3 loop spans 13 amino acids. Germline CDR1 and CDR2: SGDLS and YYNGEE. The sequence was collected from a girl under 18 with multiple sclerosis. The sequencing sample was made of blood. The chain couples TRBV9 to TRBJ2-1, with TRBD2 as a possible D gene (6 bases). This chain's CDR3 is CASSVGGRTEQFF. Written as DNA, the CDR3 is TGTGCCAGCAGCGTTGGAGGGAGGACTGAGCAGTTCTTC.